This T cell receptor beta chain was recovered during a study of resident and recirculating memory T cells in vitiligo. This clone is a singleton in its sample. Its antigen remains unidentified. Profiling relied on immunoSEQ multiplex PCR, and the TCRdb table lists in-frame clones only, not all of them. The sample consists of 40,000 to 50,000 clones, 80% to 95% of them appearing once. Germline CDR1 reads KGHSH; CDR2 reads LQKENI. V was pared by 6 bases and J by 6 bases, with 17 bases between. CDR3 length equals 14 residues. Study results and caveats: No unique dominant TCR clone was found in vitiligo lesions.

Specimen: blood. The chain uses TRBV18 and TRBJ1-2; tentatively, D is TRBD1 (5 bases). The clonotype comes from a male donor with vitiligo. CDR3 coding DNA: TGTGCCAGCTCTCTCTCGACAGTATTGGATGGCTACACCTTC. Protein sequence: CASSLSTVLDGYTF.